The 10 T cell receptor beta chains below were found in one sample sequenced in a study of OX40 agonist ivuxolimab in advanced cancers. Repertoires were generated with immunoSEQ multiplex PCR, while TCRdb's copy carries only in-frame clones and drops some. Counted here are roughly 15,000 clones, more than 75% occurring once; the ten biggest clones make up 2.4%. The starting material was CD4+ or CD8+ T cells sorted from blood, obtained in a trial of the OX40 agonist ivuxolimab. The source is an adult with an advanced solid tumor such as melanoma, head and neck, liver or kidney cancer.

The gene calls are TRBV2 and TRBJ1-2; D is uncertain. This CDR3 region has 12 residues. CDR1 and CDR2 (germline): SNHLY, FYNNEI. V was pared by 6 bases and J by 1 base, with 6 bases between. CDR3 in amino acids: CASRWNNYGYTF. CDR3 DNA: TGTGCCAGCAGGTGGAATAACTATGGCTACACCTTC.

Here the CDR3 reads CAWRGARDRNTIYF. CDR3 nucleotides: TGTGCCTGGAGAGGCGCCCGGGACAGAAACACCATATATTTT. The V and J genes are TRBV30 and TRBJ1-3, with TRBD1 as a possible D gene (6 bases). CDR1 and CDR2 from the germline V gene are GTSNPN and SVGIG (reference sequence). V was clipped by 3 bases and J by 5 bases, with 14 bases between them. The CDR3 has 14 amino acids.

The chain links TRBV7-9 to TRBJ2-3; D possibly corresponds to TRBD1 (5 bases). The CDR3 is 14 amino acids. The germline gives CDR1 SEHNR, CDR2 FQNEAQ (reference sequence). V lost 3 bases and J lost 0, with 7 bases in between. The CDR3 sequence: CASSFGQSTDTQYF. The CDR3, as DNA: TGTGCCAGCAGCTTCGGACAAAGCACAGATACGCAGTATTTT.

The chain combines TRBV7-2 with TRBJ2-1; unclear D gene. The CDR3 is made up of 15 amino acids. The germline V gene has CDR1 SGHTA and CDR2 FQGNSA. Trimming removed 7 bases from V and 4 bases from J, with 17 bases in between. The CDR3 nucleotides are TGTGCCAGCACCCCGCTGGCAGGCAGTTACAATGAGCAGTTCTTC. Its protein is CASTPLAGSYNEQFF.

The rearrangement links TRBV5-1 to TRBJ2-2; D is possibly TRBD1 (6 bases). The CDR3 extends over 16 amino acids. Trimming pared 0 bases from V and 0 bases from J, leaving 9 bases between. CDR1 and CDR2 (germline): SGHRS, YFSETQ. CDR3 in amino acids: CASSLASGANTGELFF. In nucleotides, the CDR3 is TGCGCCAGCAGCTTGGCCTCAGGGGCGAACACCGGGGAGCTGTTTTTT.

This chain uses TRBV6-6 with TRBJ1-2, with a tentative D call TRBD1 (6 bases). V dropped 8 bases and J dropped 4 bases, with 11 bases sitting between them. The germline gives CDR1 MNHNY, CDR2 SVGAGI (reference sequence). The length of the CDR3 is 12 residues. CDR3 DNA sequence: TGTGCCAGCTGGGGCAGGGGCTATGGCTACACCTTC. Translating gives CASWGRGYGYTF.

CDR3 DNA sequence: TGTGCCAGCAGTGATCGGACGGGGTATGGCTACACCTTC. Its translation is CASSDRTGYGYTF. This rearrangement joins TRBV25-1 to TRBJ1-2; D unresolved. The CDR3 spans 13 residues. V was shortened by 3 bases and J by 5 bases, with 10 bases between the two germline ends. CDR1 and CDR2 (germline): MGHDK, SYGVNS.

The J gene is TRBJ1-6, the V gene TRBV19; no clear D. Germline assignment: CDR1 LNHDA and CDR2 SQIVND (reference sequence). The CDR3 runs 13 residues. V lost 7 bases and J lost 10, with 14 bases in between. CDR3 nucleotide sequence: TGTGCCAGTACTACGATCGAGGCCTCACCCCTCCACTTT. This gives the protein CASTTIEASPLHF.

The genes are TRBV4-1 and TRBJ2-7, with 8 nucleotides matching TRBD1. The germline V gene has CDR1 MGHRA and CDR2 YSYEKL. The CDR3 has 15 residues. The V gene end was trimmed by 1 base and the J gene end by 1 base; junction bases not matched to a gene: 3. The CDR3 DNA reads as TGCGCCAGCAGCCAAGTTCAGGGGGCATCCTACGAGCAGTACTTC. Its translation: CASSQVQGASYEQYF.

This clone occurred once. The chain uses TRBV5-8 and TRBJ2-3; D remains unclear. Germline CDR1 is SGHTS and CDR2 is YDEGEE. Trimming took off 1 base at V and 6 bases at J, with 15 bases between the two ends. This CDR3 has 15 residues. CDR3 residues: CASSLTGAVTDTQYF. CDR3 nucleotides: TGTGCCAGCAGCTTGACTGGAGCAGTCACTGATACGCAGTATTTT.